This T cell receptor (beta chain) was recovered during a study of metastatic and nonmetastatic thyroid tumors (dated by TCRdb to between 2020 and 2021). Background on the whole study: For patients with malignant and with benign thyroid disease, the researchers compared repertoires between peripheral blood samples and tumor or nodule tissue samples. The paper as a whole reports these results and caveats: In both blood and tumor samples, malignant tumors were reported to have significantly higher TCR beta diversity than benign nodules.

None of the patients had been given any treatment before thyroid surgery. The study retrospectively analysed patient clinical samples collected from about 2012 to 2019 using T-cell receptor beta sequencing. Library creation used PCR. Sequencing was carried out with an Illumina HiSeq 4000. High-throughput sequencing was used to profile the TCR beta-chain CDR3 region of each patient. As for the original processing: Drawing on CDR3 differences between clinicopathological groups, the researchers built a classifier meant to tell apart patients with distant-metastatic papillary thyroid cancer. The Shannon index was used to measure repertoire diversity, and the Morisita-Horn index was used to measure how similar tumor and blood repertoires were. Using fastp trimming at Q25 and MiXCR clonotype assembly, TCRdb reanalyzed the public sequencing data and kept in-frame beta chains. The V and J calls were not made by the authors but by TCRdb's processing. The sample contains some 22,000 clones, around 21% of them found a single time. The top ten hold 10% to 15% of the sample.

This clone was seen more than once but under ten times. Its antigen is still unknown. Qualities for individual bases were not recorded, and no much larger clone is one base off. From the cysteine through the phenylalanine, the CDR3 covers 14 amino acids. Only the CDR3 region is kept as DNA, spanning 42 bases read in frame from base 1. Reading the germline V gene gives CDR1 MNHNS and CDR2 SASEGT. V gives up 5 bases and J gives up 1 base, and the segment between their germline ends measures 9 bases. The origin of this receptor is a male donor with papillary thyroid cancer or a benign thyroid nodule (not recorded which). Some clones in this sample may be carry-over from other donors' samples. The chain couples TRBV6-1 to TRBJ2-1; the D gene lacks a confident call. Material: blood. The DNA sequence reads TGTGCCAGCAGTCCCGACTGGTCCTACAATGAGCAGTTCTTC. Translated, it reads CASSPDWSYNEQFF.